What follows are 29 T cell receptor beta chains derived from one specimen sequenced in a study of blood T cell repertoires in COVID-19. This table comes from immunoSEQ multiplex PCR, and its TCRdb copy is limited to in-frame clones, with some not included. Among approximately 97,000 clones, approximately 86% were seen once, and the ten largest hold roughly 2.1%. Sequencing was carried out using peripheral blood. The receptors come from a man over 45 with COVID-19, enrolled during active disease.

This sequence joins TRBV5-1 and TRBJ2-3; 14 bases match TRBD2. J was trimmed by 2 bases and V by 0 bases; bases with no gene match: 8. The CDR3 is made up of 19 amino acids. The germline V gene encodes CDR1 SGHRS and CDR2 YFSETQ. For the CDR3, the DNA is TGCGCCAGCAGCTTGGGCCTACCGGGACTAGCGGGGGCCACAGATACGCAGTATTTT. Translating gives CASSLGLPGLAGATDTQYF.

The chain combines TRBV18 with TRBJ2-6; D is unclear. V was shortened by 3 bases and J by 5 bases, with 11 bases between the two germline ends. Germline CDR1 is KGHSH and CDR2 is LQKENI. This CDR3 is 15 amino acids long. CDR3 in amino acids: CASSPSRDRANVLTF. The DNA for the CDR3 is TGTGCCAGCTCACCCTCCCGAGACAGGGCCAACGTCCTGACTTTC.

The chain has TRBV11-2 and TRBJ1-1; D not resolved. CDR1 SGHAT and CDR2 FQNNGV come from the germline V gene. The V end lost 5 bases, the J end lost 4 bases, and 14 bases lay between the germline ends. The CDR3 has 14 amino acids. The CDR3, as DNA: TGTGCCAGCAGCCCCCGGGGAGGGAGCACTGAAGCTTTCTTT. Its protein is CASSPRGGSTEAFF.

This chain uses TRBV9 with TRBJ2-7, with TRBD1 identical over 7 bases. The CDR3 runs to 14 residues. V shed 4 bases, J shed 1 base, and the junction held 5 bases outside the gene matches. Per the germline V gene, CDR1 is SGDLS and CDR2 is YYNGEE. Here the CDR3 DNA reads TGTGCCAGCAGCCAGACAGGGAATTCCTACGAGCAGTACTTC. This translates into CASSQTGNSYEQYF.

CDR3 sequence reads: CASSIGTGTGTF. CDR3 coding DNA: TGTGCCAGTAGTATTGGGACAGGGACAGGGACCTTC. The V gene is TRBV19, the J gene TRBJ1-2; 9 positions match TRBD1. Trimming at V came to 3 bases and at J to 14 bases, leaving 7 bases not matched to a gene. CDR3 length: 12 amino acids. Germline CDR1 and CDR2: LNHDA and SQIVND (reference sequence). Filled out from reference TRBV19 and TRBJ1-2, the complete variable domain reads DGGITQSPKYLFRKEGQNVTLSCEQNLNHDAMYWYRQDPGQGLRLIYYSQIVNDFQKGDIAEGYSVSREKKESFPLTVTSAQKNPTAFYLCASSIGTGTGTFGSGTRLTVV.

This clone occurred a few times. The rearrangement links TRBV3-1 (or the pseudogene TRBV3-2) to TRBJ1-3, with TRBD1 matching over 10 bases. V shed 4 bases and J 3 bases; nucleotides not matched to a gene: 9. Per germline, CDR1 LGHDT and CDR2 YNNKEL (reference sequence). The CDR3 covers 17 residues. CDR3 loop: CASSPSGTGEGGNTIYF. The CDR3 DNA sequence: TGTGCCAGCAGCCCTTCCGGGACAGGGGAGGGTGGAAACACCATATATTTT.

This chain links TRBV5-8 with TRBJ1-1, with TRBD1 matching over 7 bases. V lost 3 bases, J lost 5 bases, and 10 bases stayed unmatched. CDR3 size: 15 residues. Germline CDR1 and CDR2: SGHTS and YDEGEE. Here the CDR3 reads CASSSEIRGTTEAFF. CDR3 bases: TGTGCCAGCAGCTCGGAGATCAGGGGGACGACTGAAGCTTTCTTT.

The chain combines TRBV7-9 with TRBJ2-3; TRBD2 matches at 13 bases. This CDR3 has 17 amino acids. The ends lost 6 bases at V and 0 bases at J; junction bases unmatched: 6. Germline V gene data show CDR1 as SEHNR and CDR2 as FQNEAQ (reference sequence). This CDR3 is CASRSGLAGTSTDTQYF. The CDR3 region has the DNA TGTGCCAGCAGATCGGGACTAGCGGGGACTAGCACAGATACGCAGTATTTT.

The J gene is TRBJ2-5, the V gene TRBV29-1; D is possibly TRBD1 (5 bases). Germline lookup yields CDR1 SQVTM and CDR2 ANQGSEA. CDR3 length: 13 amino acids. V dropped 7 bases and J dropped 4 bases, with 16 bases sitting between them. CDR3 in DNA: TGCAGCGCGGCCATGGGGCAGGGAGAGACCCAGTACTTC. Translation gives CSAAMGQGETQYF.

The chain couples TRBV4-2 to TRBJ1-5, with D uncertain. Germline values: CDR1 LGHNA, CDR2 YNFKEQ. This CDR3 contains 15 residues. Trimming stripped 0 bases from V and 7 bases from J, with 13 bases between. CDR3 in DNA: TGTGCCAGCAGCCAAGATCTGGGTTCGAGGCAGCCCCAGCATTTT. It codes for CASSQDLGSRQPQHF.

This clone came up once. CDR3 loop: CASSPGVGQFF. CDR3 nucleotides: TGTGCCAGTAGCCCGGGGGTTGGGCAGTTCTTC. This chain links TRBV19 with TRBJ2-1, with D perhaps matching TRBD2 (6 bases). This CDR3 is 11 amino acids long. The V and J ends lost 6 bases and 12 bases respectively, with 12 bases between them. Germline V CDR1 and CDR2: LNHDA, SQIVND (reference sequence).

The chain employs TRBV5-1 and TRBJ2-7; D uncertain. The CDR3 extends over 12 amino acids. Trimming pared 4 bases from V and 2 bases from J, leaving 7 bases between. Germline lookup yields CDR1 SGHRS and CDR2 YFSETQ. In DNA form, the CDR3 reads TGCGCCAGCAGCCGTGACACCTACGAGCAGTACTTC. The encoded protein is CASSRDTYEQYF.

V and J are TRBV14 and TRBJ1-3, with TRBD1 as a possible D gene (6 bases). The ends were cut back, 4 bases at V and 0 bases at J, with 10 bases in the middle. The CDR3 is 15 residues long. Germline V gene lookup returns CDR1 SGHDN and CDR2 FVKESK. In DNA, the CDR3 is TGTGCCAGCAGCCGTGGGACATACTCTGGAAACACCATATATTTT. As protein: CASSRGTYSGNTIYF.

The chain joins TRBV28 to TRBJ1-4; D unresolved. Trimming removed 6 bases at V and 8 bases at J, with 13 bases between. This CDR3 is built from 13 residues. Germline CDR1 is MDHEN and CDR2 is SYDVKM. CDR3: CASRPTAHEKLFF. Written as DNA, the CDR3 is TGTGCCAGCAGACCTACAGCCCACGAAAAACTGTTTTTT.

The gene calls are TRBV7-3 and TRBJ2-5; 7 bases line up with TRBD2. Looked up from germline, CDR1 is SGHTA and CDR2 is FQGTGA. V trimming: 0 bases; J trimming: 4 bases; junction bases outside the gene matches: 5. The CDR3 contains 15 residues. Here the CDR3 DNA reads TGTGCCAGCAGCTTAACTACCAGCGGGGTAGAGACCCAGTACTTC. Amino acid sequence: CASSLTTSGVETQYF.

This clone was observed once. The V and J genes are TRBV7-9 and TRBJ2-2; D gene unclear. This CDR3 is 13 amino acids long. CDR1 and CDR2 from the germline V gene are SEHNR and FQNEAQ (reference sequence). Trimming shortened V by 5 bases and J by 7 bases, and 11 bases separated the two germline ends. Here the CDR3 DNA reads TGTGCCAGCAGCCCGAGGCAGAACGGGGAGCTGTTTTTT. Translated, it gives CASSPRQNGELFF.

The genes are TRBV10-3 and TRBJ1-1; the D is unclear. The CDR3 is made up of 13 amino acids. V dropped 7 bases and J dropped 4 bases, with 13 bases sitting between them. In germline, CDR1 is ENHRY, CDR2 SYGVKD. The CDR3 sequence: CAINEGASTEAFF. The DNA for the CDR3 is TGTGCCATCAACGAGGGCGCGAGCACTGAAGCTTTCTTT.

The rearrangement uses TRBV5-1 and TRBJ2-2; possible D gene TRBD1, 6 bases. Germline CDR1 reads SGHRS; CDR2 reads YFSETQ. Trimming removed 1 base from V and 0 bases from J, with 13 bases in between. The CDR3 loop spans 17 amino acids. CDR3 DNA: TGCGCCAGCAGCTTGTCCTCGGGACATTCGAACACCGGGGAGCTGTTTTTT. Encoded protein: CASSLSSGHSNTGELFF.

The chain couples TRBV19 to TRBJ2-6, with 9 positions matching TRBD1. The CDR3 runs 18 residues. Germline V lookup: CDR1 LNHDA, CDR2 SQIVND (reference sequence). With V trimmed by 5 bases and J by 0 bases, 8 bases remained unmatched. The CDR3 is CASSATGTGSSGANVLTF. The CDR3, as DNA: TGTGCCAGTAGTGCAACCGGGACAGGGAGCTCTGGGGCCAACGTCCTGACTTTC.

This chain links TRBV2 with TRBJ2-7, with TRBD2 matching 7 bases. V was pared by 2 bases and J by 5 bases, with 9 bases of the junction left unmatched. The CDR3 totals 15 residues. Germline V CDR1 and CDR2: SNHLY, FYNNEI. The CDR3 region has the DNA TGTGCCAGCAGTGAAAACCGGGGGGTACTCCACGAGCAGTACTTC. This gives the protein CASSENRGVLHEQYF.

The chain employs TRBV3-1 (or the pseudogene TRBV3-2) and TRBJ2-3; no definite D call. This CDR3 has 12 residues. V lost 0 bases and J lost 7, with 5 bases in between. The germline gives CDR1 LGHDT, CDR2 YNNKEL (reference sequence). CDR3 nucleotides: TGTGCCAGCAGCCAAGAGAGGAATACGCAGTATTTT. Residues: CASSQERNTQYF.

V is TRBV18 and J is TRBJ1-5; D remains ambiguous. Trimming removed 3 bases from V and 0 bases from J, with 6 bases in between. Per the germline V gene, CDR1 is KGHSH and CDR2 is LQKENI. The CDR3 has 14 amino acids. The CDR3 is CASSPEHSNQPQHF. The CDR3 nucleotides are TGTGCCAGCTCACCCGAGCATAGCAATCAGCCCCAGCATTTT.

This chain links TRBV2 with TRBJ1-2; D is unclear. The germline V gene has CDR1 SNHLY and CDR2 FYNNEI. The CDR3 is 14 amino acids. V was shortened by 6 bases and J by 2 bases, with 13 bases between the two germline ends. This chain's CDR3 is CASRVRLGNYGYTF. CDR3 coding DNA: TGTGCCAGCAGGGTAAGACTTGGGAACTATGGCTACACCTTC.

V and J are TRBV10-3 and TRBJ1-2; TRBD1 matches 10 bases. The CDR3 is 15 amino acids. Germline V gene lookup returns CDR1 ENHRY and CDR2 SYGVKD. V lost 0 bases, J lost 5 bases, and 3 bases stayed unmatched. The CDR3 sequence is CAISESTGGWYGYTF. The DNA for the CDR3 is TGTGCCATCAGTGAGTCGACAGGGGGCTGGTATGGCTACACCTTC.

The chain uses TRBV2 and TRBJ1-3; D possibly corresponds to TRBD1 (5 bases). This CDR3 spans 17 amino acids. Germline assignment: CDR1 SNHLY and CDR2 FYNNEI. V lost 7 bases and J 4 bases, leaving 23 bases between the germline ends. DNA for the CDR3: TGTGCCAGCACCCTGGATGACCCAGGGTTTAGGGGAAACACCATATATTTT. This translates into CASTLDDPGFRGNTIYF.

This chain uses TRBV18 with TRBJ2-2; D is ambiguous. V was clipped by 0 bases and J by 6 bases, with 11 bases between them. This CDR3 has 15 amino acids. Germline V gene lookup returns CDR1 KGHSH and CDR2 LQKENI. This chain's CDR3 is CASSPPLLVSGELFF. CDR3 DNA sequence: TGTGCCAGCTCACCACCCCTCCTAGTGTCCGGGGAGCTGTTTTTT.

This sequence joins TRBV19 and TRBJ1-3, with 8 bases fitting TRBD1. V shed 6 bases and J 2 bases; nucleotides not matched to a gene: 9. The length of the CDR3 is 16 residues. The V gene's germline CDR1 is LNHDA and CDR2 SQIVND (reference sequence). The CDR3 region is CASSRDRRVAGNTIYF. CDR3 DNA: TGTGCCAGTAGCCGGGACAGGAGAGTGGCTGGAAACACCATATATTTT.

The chain recombines TRBV27 with TRBJ1-4; D gene uncertain. Germline CDR1 MNHEY, CDR2 SMNVEV (reference sequence). V was cut by 5 bases and J by 6 bases, with 13 bases left in between. CDR3 length equals 14 residues. CDR3 in DNA: TGTGCCAGCAGTCCATCGGGTCGATATGAAAAACTGTTTTTT. This translates into CASSPSGRYEKLFF.

This clone was observed a single time. This rearrangement joins TRBV21-1 to TRBJ1-6. TRBV21-1 represents a pseudogene. The CDR3 has 11 amino acids. Here the CDR3 DNA reads TGTGCCAGTATTGACTCTTCACCCCTCCACTTT. Residues: CASIDSSPLHF.